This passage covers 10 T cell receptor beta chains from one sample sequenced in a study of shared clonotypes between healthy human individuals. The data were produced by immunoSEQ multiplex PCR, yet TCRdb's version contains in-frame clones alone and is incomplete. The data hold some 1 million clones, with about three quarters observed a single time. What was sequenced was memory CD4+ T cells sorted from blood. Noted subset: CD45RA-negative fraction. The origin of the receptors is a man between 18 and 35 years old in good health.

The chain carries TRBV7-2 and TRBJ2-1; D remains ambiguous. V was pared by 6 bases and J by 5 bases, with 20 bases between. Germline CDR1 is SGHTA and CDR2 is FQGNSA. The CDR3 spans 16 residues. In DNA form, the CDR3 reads TGTGCCAGCAGGCCAGACAAGGAGTGGGTCGACAATGAGCAGTTCTTC. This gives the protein CASRPDKEWVDNEQFF.

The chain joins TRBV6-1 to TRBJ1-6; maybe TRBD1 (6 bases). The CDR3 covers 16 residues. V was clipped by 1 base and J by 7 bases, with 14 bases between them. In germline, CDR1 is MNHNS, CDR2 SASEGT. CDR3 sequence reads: CASSEEAGQKNSPLHF. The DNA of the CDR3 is TGTGCCAGCAGTGAAGAGGCCGGACAGAAGAATTCACCCCTCCACTTT.

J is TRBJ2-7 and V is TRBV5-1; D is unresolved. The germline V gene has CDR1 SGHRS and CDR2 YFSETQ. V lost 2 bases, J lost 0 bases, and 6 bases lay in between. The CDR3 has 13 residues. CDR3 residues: CASSLKGSYEQYF. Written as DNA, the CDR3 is TGCGCCAGCAGCTTAAAGGGCTCCTACGAGCAGTACTTC.

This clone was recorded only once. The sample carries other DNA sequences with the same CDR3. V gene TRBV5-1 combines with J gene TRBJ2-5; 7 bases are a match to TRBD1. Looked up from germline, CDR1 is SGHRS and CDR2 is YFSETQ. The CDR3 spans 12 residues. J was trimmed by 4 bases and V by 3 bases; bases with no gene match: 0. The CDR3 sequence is CASSSGGETQYF. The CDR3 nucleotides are TGCGCCAGCAGCTCAGGGGGAGAGACCCAGTACTTC. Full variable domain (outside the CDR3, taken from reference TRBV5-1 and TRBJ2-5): KAGVTQTPRYLIKTRGQQVTLSCSPISGHRSVSWYQQTPGQGLQFLFEYFSETQRNKGNFPGRFSGRQFSNSRSEMNVSTLELGDSALYLCASSSGGETQYFGPGTRLLVL.

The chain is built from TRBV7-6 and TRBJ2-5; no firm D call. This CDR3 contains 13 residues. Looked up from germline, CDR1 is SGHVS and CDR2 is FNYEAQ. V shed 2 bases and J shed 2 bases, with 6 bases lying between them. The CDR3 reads CASSLRTQETQYF. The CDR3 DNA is TGTGCCAGCAGCTTAAGGACGCAAGAGACCCAGTACTTC.

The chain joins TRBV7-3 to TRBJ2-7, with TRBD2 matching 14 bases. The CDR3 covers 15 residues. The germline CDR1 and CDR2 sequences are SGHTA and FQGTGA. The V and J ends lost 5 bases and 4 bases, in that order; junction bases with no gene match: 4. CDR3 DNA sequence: TGTGCCAGCAGCCCCGGGACTAGCGGGGGTTACGAGCAGTACTTC. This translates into CASSPGTSGGYEQYF.

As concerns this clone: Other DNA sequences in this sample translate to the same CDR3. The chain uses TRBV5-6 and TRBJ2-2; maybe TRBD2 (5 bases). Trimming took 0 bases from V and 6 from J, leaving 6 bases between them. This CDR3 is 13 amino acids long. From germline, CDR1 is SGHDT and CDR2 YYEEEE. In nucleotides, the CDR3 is TGTGCCAGCAGCTTGGGGCGGGCCGGGGAGCTGTTTTTT. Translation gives CASSLGRAGELFF.

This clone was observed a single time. The CDR3 sequence is CASSPFLQGDNSPLHF. For the CDR3, the DNA is TGTGCCAGCTCACCATTTCTGCAGGGGGATAATTCACCCCTCCACTTT. This chain connects TRBV18 to TRBJ1-6; TRBD1 aligns across 7 bases. From germline, CDR1 is KGHSH and CDR2 LQKENI. Trimming removed 2 bases from V and 5 bases from J; junction bases left unmatched: 6. The CDR3 runs to 16 residues.

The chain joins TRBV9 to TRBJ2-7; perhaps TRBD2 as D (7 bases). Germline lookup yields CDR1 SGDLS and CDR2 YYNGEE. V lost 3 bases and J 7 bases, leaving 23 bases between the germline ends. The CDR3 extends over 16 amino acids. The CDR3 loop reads CASSGSRSGGRREQYF. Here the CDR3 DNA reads TGTGCCAGCAGCGGCAGTAGGTCGGGGGGCCGCCGGGAGCAGTACTTC.

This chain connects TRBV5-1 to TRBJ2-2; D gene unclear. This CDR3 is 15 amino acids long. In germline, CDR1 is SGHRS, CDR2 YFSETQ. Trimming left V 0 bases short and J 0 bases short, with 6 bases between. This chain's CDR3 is CASSLGIANTGELFF. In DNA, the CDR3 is TGCGCCAGCAGCTTGGGCATTGCGAACACCGGGGAGCTGTTTTTT.